The source of this TCR beta chain is a study of T cell responses to AZD1222 COVID-19 vaccine. Study findings and constraints: CD4 TCRs linked to vaccination spanned spike, dominating at 160-218 and 743-854. Nearly half of spike-specific TCRs reportedly go after variant regions that carry no mutations. Just 5 or 6 AZD1222 recipients tested seropositive at baseline. Clonal diversity was possibly underestimated; the donors were predominantly white British and more often female.

This clone has just one count. Its antigen is unknown. Sequenced by immunoSEQ multiplex PCR; TCRdb stores in-frame clones only, minus some. The sample yields approximately 150,000 clones, 91% seen once. This CDR3 has 19 amino acids. Germline V gives CDR1 LNHDA, CDR2 SQIVND (reference sequence). The V segment lost 6 bases and the J segment 0 bases; nucleotides outside the gene matches: 16. The chain links TRBV19 to TRBJ2-2; 7 bases line up with TRBD2. The sample in question was peripheral blood, obtained 28 days after the second AZD1222 dose. This receptor was obtained from an adult who received the AZD1222 COVID-19 vaccine. CDR3 in amino acids: CASSPGRAGWLTNTGELFF. The CDR3 DNA reads as TGTGCCAGTAGCCCGGGACGAGCGGGATGGTTAACGAACACCGGGGAGCTGTTTTTT.